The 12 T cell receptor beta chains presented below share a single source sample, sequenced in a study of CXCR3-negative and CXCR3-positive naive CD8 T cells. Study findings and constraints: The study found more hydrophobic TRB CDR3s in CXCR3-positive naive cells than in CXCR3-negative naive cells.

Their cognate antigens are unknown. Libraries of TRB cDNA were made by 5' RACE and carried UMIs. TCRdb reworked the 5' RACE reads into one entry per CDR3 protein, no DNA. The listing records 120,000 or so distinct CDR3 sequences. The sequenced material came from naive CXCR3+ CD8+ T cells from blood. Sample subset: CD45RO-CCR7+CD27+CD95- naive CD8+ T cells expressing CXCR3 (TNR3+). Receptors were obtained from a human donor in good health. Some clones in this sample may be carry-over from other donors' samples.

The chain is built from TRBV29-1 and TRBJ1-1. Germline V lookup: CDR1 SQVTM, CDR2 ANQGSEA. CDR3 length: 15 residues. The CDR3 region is CSVEGIGRGGTEAFF.

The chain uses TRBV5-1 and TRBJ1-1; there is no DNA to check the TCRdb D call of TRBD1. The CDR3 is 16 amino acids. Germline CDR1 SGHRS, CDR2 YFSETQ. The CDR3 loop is CASSLAGGGFGTEAFF. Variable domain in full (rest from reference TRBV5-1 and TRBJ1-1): KAGVTQTPRYLIKTRGQQVTLSCSPISGHRSVSWYQQTPGQGLQFLFEYFSETQRNKGNFPGRFSGRQFSNSRSEMNVSTLELGDSALYLCASSLAGGGFGTEAFFGQGTRLTVV.

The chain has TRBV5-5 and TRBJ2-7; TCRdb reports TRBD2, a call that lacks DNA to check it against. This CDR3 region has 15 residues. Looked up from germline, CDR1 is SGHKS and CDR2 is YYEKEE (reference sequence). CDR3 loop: CASSLAGGPSYEQYF.

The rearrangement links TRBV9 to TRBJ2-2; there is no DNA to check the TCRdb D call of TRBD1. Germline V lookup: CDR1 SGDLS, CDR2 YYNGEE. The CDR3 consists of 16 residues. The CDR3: CASSPRDRGMNGELFF. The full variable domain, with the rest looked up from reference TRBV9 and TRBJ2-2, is DSGVTQTPKHLITATGQRVTLRCSPRSGDLSVYWYQQSLDQGLQFLIQYYNGEERAKGNILERFSAQQFPDLHSELNLSSLELGDSALYFCASSPRDRGMNGELFFGEGSRLTVL.

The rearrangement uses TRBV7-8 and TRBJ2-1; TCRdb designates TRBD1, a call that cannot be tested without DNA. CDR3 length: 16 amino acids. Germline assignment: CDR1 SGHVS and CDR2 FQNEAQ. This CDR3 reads CASSQGKGSSYNEQFF.

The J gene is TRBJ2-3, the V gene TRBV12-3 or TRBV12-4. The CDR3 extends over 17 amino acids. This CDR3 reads CASTLKFGGFGADTQYF.

The CDR3 is CASSPRLRGETQYF. The chain carries TRBV7-7 and TRBJ2-5; the TCRdb D gene call, TRBD1, has no DNA to confirm it. Germline V lookup: CDR1 SSHAT, CDR2 FNYEAQ (reference sequence). The CDR3 has 14 residues.

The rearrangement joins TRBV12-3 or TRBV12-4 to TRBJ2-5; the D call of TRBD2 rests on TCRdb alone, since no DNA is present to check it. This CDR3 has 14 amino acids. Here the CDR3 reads CASSGAQYQETQYF.

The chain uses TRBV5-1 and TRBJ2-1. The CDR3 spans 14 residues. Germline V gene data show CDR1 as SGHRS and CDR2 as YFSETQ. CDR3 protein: CASSWDRTYNEQFF.

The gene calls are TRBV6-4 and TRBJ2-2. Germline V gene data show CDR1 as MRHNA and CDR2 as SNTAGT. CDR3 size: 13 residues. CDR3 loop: CASSRTNTGELFF.

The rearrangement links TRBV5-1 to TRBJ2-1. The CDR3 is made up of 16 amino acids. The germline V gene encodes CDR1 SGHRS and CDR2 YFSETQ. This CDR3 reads CASSLTQKSSYNEQFF. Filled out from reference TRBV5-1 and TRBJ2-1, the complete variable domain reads KAGVTQTPRYLIKTRGQQVTLSCSPISGHRSVSWYQQTPGQGLQFLFEYFSETQRNKGNFPGRFSGRQFSNSRSEMNVSTLELGDSALYLCASSLTQKSSYNEQFFGPGTRLTVL.

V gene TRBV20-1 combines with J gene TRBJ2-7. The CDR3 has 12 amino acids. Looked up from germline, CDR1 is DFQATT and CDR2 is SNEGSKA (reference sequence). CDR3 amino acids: CSASGQNYEQYF.